This TCR beta chain came from a study of T cell responses to AZD1222 COVID-19 vaccine. Worth noting for this clone: Antigen unknown.

Using immunoSEQ multiplex PCR, the repertoire was profiled, and TCRdb retains in-frame clones only, with some absent. Of about 120,000 clones detected, 86% appear once; the ten largest clones hold 3%. V shed 5 bases and J 5 bases; nucleotides not matched to a gene: 3. This CDR3 contains 13 residues. Study-wide results and caveats: Baseline seropositivity occurred in only a handful of AZD1222 recipients.

The TCR originated in an adult who received the AZD1222 COVID-19 vaccine. This specimen consisted of peripheral blood, obtained 28 days after the second AZD1222 dose. The gene calls are TRBV12-3 or TRBV12-4 and TRBJ1-2, with 9 bases identical to TRBD1. In nucleotides, the CDR3 is TGTGCCAGCAGTCGGGACAGGGTTTATGGCTACACCTTC. The encoded protein is CASSRDRVYGYTF.